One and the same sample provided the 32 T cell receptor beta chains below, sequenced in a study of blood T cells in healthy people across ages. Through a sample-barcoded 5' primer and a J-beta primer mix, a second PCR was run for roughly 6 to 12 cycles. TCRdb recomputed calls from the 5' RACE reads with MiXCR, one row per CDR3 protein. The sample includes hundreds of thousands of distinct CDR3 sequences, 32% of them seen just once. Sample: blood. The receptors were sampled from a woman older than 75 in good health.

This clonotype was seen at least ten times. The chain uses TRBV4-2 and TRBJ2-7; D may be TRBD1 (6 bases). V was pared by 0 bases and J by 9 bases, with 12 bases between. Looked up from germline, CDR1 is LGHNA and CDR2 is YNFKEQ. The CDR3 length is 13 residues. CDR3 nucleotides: TGTGCCAGCAGCCAAGATTTGGGGGCTGGGCAGTACTTC. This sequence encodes CASSQDLGAGQYF.

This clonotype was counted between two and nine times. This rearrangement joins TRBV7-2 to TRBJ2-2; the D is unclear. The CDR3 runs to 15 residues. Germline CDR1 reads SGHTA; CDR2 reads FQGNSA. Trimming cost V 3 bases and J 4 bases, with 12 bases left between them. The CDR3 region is CASSLRQYPTGELFF. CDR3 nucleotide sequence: TGTGCCAGCAGCTTGAGGCAATACCCCACCGGGGAGCTGTTTTTT.

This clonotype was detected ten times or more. CDR3 sequence: CASSQDLGAPTDTQYF. CDR3 in DNA: TGCGCCAGCAGCCAAGATCTCGGGGCACCCACAGATACGCAGTATTTT. The genes are TRBV4-3 and TRBJ2-3; D might be TRBD1 or TRBD2, each matching 5 bases. Germline loops: CDR1 LGHNA, CDR2 YSLEER. Trimming cost V 0 bases and J 2 bases, with 12 bases left between them. The CDR3 loop spans 16 amino acids.

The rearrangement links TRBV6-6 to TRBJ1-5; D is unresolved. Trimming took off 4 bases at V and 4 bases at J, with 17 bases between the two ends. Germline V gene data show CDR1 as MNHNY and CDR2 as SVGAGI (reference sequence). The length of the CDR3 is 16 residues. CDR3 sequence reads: CASSSTRQLRNQPQHF. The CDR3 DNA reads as TGTGCCAGCAGTTCCACAAGGCAGCTACGAAATCAGCCCCAGCATTTT.

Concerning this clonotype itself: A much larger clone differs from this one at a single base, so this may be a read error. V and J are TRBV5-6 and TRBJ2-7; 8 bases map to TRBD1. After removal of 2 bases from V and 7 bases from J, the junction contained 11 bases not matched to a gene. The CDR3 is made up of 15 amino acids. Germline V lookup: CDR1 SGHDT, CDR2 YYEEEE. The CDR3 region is CASSFIGTGYNEQYF. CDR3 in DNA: TGTGCCAGCAGCTTCATCGGGACAGGATACAATGAGCAGTACTTC.

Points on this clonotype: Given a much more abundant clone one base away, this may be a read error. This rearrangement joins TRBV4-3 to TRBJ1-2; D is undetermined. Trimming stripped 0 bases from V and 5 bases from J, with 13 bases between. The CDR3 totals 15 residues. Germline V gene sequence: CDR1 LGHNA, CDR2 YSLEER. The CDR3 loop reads CASSQDAEGGYGYTF. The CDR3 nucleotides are TGCGCCAGCAGCCAAGATGCTGAGGGAGGGTATGGCTACACCTTC.

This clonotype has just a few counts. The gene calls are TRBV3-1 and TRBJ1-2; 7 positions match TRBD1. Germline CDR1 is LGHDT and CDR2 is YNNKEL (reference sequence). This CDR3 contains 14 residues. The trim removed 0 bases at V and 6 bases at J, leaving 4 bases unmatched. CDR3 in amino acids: CASSQEGTVHGYTF. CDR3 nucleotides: TGTGCCAGCAGCCAAGAAGGGACAGTCCATGGCTACACCTTC.

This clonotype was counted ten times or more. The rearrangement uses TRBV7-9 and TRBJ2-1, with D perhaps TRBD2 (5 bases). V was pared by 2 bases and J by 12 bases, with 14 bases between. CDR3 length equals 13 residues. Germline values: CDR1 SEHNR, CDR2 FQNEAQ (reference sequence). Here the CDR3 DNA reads TGTGCCAGCAGCTTAATGGGGAGTGGCGGGCAGTTCTTC. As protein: CASSLMGSGGQFF.

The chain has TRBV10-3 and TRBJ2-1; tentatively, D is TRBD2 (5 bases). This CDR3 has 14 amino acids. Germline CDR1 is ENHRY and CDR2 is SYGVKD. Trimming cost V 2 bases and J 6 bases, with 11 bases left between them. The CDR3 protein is CAISESIGGNEQFF. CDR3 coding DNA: TGTGCCATCAGTGAGAGTATAGGAGGCAATGAGCAGTTCTTC.

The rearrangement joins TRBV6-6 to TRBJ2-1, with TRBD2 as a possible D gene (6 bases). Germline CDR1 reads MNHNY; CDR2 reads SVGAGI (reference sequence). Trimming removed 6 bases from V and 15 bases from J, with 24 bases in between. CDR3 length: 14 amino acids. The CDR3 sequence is CASSTGTRDSMVFF. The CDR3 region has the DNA TGTGCCAGCAGCACCGGGACGCGGGACTCGATGGTGTTCTTC.

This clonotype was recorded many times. CDR3 nucleotide sequence: TGTGCCAGCAGCCAAGATCCAGGGCCGAGCGAAAAACTGTTTTTT. It specifies CASSQDPGPSEKLFF. The genes are TRBV3-1 and TRBJ1-4; TRBD1 is a possible D gene (5 bases). Germline V CDR1 and CDR2: LGHDT, YNNKEL (reference sequence). Between the trimmed V and J ends, which lost 0 bases and 8 bases, there was a span of 13 bases. This CDR3 region has 15 residues.

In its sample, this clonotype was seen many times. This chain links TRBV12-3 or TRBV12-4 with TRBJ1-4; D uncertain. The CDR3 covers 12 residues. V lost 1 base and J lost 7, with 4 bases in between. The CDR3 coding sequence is TGTGCCAGCAGTTTAGGGGCTGAAAAACTGTTTTTT. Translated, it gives CASSLGAEKLFF.

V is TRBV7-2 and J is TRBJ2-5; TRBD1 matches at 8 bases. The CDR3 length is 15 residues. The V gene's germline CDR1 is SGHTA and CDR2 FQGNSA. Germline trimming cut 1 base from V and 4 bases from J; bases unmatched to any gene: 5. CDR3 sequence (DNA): TGTGCCAGCAGCTTAGGAACAGGGGGTACAGAGACCCAGTACTTC. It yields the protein CASSLGTGGTETQYF.

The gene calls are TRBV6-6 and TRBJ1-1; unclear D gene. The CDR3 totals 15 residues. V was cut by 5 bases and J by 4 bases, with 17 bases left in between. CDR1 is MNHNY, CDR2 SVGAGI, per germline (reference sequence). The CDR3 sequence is CASSHLGRESTEAFF. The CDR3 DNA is TGTGCCAGCAGTCACCTTGGAAGGGAGTCCACTGAAGCTTTCTTT.

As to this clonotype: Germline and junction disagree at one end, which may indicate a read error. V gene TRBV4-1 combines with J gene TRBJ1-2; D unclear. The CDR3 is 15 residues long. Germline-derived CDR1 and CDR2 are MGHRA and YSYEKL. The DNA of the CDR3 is TGCGCCAGCAGCCAAGATCGAGAGGCTAATTATGGCTACACCTTC. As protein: CASSQDREANYGYTF.

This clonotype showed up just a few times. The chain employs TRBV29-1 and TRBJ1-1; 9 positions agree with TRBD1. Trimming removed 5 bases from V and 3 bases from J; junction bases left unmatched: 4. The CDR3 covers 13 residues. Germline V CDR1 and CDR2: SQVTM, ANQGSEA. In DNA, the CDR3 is TGCAGCGTTCCGGGACAGGGAGACACTGAAGCTTTCTTT. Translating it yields CSVPGQGDTEAFF. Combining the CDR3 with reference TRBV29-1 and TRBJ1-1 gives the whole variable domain SAVISQKPSRDICQRGTSLTIQCQVDSQVTMMFWYRQQPGQSLTLIATANQGSEATYESGFVIDKFPISRPNLTFSTLTVSNMSPEDSSIYLCSVPGQGDTEAFFGQGTRLTVV.

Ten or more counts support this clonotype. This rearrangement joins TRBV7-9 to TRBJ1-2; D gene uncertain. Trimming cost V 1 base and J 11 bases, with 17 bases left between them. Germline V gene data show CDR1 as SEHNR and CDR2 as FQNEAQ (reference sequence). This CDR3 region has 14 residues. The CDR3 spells CASSLVSPQVGYTF. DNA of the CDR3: TGTGCCAGCAGCTTAGTTAGCCCCCAGGTCGGGTACACCTTC.

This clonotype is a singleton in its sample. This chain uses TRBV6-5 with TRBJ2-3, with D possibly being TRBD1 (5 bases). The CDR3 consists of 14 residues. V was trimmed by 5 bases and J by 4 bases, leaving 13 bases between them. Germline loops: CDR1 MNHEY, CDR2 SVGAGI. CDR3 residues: CASSLRVAADTQYF. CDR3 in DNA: TGTGCCAGCAGTCTCAGGGTTGCCGCAGATACGCAGTATTTT.

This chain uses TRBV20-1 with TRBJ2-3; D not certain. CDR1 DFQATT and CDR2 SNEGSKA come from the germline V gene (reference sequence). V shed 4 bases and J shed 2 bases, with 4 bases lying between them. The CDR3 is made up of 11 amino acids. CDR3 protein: CSATHTDTQYF. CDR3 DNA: TGCAGTGCTACTCACACAGATACGCAGTATTTT.

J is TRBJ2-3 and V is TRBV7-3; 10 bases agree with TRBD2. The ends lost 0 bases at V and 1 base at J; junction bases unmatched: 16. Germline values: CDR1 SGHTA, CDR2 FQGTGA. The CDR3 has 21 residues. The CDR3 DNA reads TGTGCCAGCAGCTTAACGTCTCCAGCGGGGGGGCCGGCACGAGGCACAGATACGCAGTATTTT. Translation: CASSLTSPAGGPARGTDTQYF.

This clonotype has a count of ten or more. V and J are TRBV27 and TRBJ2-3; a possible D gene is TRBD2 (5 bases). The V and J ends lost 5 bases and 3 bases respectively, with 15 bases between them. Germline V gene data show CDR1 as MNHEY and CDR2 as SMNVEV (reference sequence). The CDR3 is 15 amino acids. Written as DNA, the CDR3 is TGTGCCAGCAGTATCCGGGGTGGTCGTACAGATACGCAGTATTTT. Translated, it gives CASSIRGGRTDTQYF.

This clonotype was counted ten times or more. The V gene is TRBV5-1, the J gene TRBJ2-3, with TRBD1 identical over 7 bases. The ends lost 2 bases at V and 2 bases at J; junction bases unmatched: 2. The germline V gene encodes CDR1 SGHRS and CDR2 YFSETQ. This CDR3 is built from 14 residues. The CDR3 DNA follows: TGCGCCAGCAGCTTACAGGGGTCCACAGATACGCAGTATTTT. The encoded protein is CASSLQGSTDTQYF. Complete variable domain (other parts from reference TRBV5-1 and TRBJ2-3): KAGVTQTPRYLIKTRGQQVTLSCSPISGHRSVSWYQQTPGQGLQFLFEYFSETQRNKGNFPGRFSGRQFSNSRSEMNVSTLELGDSALYLCASSLQGSTDTQYFGPGTRLTVL.

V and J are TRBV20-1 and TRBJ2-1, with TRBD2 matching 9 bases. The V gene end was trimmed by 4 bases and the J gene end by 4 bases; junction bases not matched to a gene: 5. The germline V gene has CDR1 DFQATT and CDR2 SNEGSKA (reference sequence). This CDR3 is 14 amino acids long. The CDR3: CSAIVAGVYNEQFF. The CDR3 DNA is TGCAGTGCTATAGTAGCGGGAGTATACAATGAGCAGTTCTTC.

CDR3 region: CASSPRTQGAEAFF. The CDR3 DNA follows: TGTGCCAGCTCACCTAGGACCCAGGGGGCTGAAGCTTTCTTT. The chain couples TRBV18 to TRBJ1-1; TRBD1 aligns across 7 bases. The CDR3 loop spans 14 amino acids. In germline, CDR1 is KGHSH, CDR2 LQKENI. The J segment lost 6 bases and the V segment lost 3 bases, leaving 7 bases of the junction unmatched.

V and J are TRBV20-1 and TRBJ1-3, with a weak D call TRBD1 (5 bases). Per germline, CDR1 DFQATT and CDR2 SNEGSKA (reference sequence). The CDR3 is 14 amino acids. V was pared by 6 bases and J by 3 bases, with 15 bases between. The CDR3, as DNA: TGCAGTGCCATGGGGGGGAAGGATGGAAACACCATATATTTT. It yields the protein CSAMGGKDGNTIYF.

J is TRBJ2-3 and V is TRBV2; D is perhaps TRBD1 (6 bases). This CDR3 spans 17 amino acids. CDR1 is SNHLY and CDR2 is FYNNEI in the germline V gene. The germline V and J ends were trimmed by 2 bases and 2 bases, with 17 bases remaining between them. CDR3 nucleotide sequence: TGTGCCAGCAGTGAATGGCAGGGGCTCAGGAACACAGATACGCAGTATTTT. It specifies CASSEWQGLRNTDTQYF. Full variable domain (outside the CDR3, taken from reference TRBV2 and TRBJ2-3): EPEVTQTPSHQVTQMGQEVILRCVPISNHLYFYWYRQILGQKVEFLVSFYNNEISEKSEIFDDQFSVERPDGSNFTLKIRSTKLEDSAMYFCASSEWQGLRNTDTQYFGPGTRLTVL.

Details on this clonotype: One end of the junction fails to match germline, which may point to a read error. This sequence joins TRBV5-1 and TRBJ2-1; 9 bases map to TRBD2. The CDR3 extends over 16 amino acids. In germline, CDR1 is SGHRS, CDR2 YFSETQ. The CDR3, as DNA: TGCGTCAGCAGCTACACCGGGACTAGCACTTTCAATGAGCAGTTCTTC. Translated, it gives CVSSYTGTSTFNEQFF.

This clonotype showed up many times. As DNA, the CDR3 is TGTGCCAGCAGCCCCACCCGGGGGGGAAACATTCAGTACTTC. Protein product: CASSPTRGGNIQYF. V and J are TRBV7-2 and TRBJ2-4; 8 bases line up with TRBD2. V was clipped by 5 bases and J by 6 bases; unmatched bases: 6. The CDR3 runs 14 residues. The germline CDR1 and CDR2 sequences are SGHTA and FQGNSA.

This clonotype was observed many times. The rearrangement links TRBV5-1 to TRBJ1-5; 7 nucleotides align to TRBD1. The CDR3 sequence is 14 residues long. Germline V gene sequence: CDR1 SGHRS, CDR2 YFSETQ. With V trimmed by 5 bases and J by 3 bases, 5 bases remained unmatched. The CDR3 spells CASSSGQDNQPQHF. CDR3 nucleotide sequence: TGCGCCAGCAGTTCAGGACAGGACAATCAGCCCCAGCATTTT.

DNA of the CDR3: TGTGCCAGCACCCCGAGAGGAAACACCGGGGAGCTGTTTTTT. It is translated as CASTPRGNTGELFF. The genes are TRBV9 and TRBJ2-2, with no clear D. CDR1 and CDR2 (germline): SGDLS, YYNGEE. The ends were cut back, 6 bases at V and 2 bases at J, with 11 bases in the middle. The CDR3 extends over 14 amino acids. Supplemented by reference TRBV9 and TRBJ2-2, the full variable domain reads DSGVTQTPKHLITATGQRVTLRCSPRSGDLSVYWYQQSLDQGLQFLIQYYNGEERAKGNILERFSAQQFPDLHSELNLSSLELGDSALYFCASTPRGNTGELFFGEGSRLTVL.

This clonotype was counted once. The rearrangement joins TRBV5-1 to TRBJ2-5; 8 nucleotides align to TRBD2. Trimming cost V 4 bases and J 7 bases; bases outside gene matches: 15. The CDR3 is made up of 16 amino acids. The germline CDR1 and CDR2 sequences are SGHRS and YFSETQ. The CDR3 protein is CASSPISGAFGRTQYF. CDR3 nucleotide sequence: TGCGCCAGCAGCCCTATTAGCGGGGCCTTCGGTCGGACCCAGTACTTC.

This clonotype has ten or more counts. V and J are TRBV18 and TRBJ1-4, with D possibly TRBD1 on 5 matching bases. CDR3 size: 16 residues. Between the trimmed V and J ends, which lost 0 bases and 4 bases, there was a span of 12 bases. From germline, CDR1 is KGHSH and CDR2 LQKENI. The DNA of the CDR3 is TGTGCCAGCTCACCACCGGGCAGGGCCGATAATGAAAAACTGTTTTTT. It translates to CASSPPGRADNEKLFF.